Listed below are T cell receptor beta chains from one sample, sequenced in a study of beta chain features in type 1 diabetes. The data were produced by immunoSEQ multiplex PCR, yet TCRdb's version contains in-frame clones alone and is incomplete. This sample has 600,000 or so clones, with 9.5% to 15% found just once. The sample consisted of naive CD4+ T cells from blood. All receptors come from a man aged 30-40 years with type 1 diabetes. CDR3s include the opening cysteine and the closing phenylalanine or tryptophan. Each record gives: V gene, clone size, J gene, CDR3 length, D gene, CDR3 DNA, CDR3 protein. The D gene is left open where the match is weak. Expanded clones are given a class, and other clones once, few, many or no size at all.

TRBV11-2	few	TRBJ2-3	13	TRBD2	TGTGCCAGCCACACTAGCGTTGTGGATACGCAGTATTTT	CASHTSVVDTQYF
TRBV25-1	NA	TRBJ2-7	15	TRBD1	TGTGCCAGCAGTGAACCCCCGGGACAGGGTCGCGAGCAGTACTTC	CASSEPPGQGREQYF
TRBV28	NA	TRBJ1-1	16	TRBD1	TGTGCCAGCAGTCTAAATAATCCCTCGGACAGGAGGGGGGCTTTCTTT	CASSLNNPSDRRGAFF
TRBV28	NA	TRBJ2-5	12	NA	TGTGCCAGCAGCGGCGGGCAAGAGACCCAGTACTTC	CASSGGQETQYF
TRBV30	few	TRBJ2-2	12	NA	TGTGCCTGGAGTGTACAAAACGGGGAGCTGTTTTTT	CAWSVQNGELFF
TRBV5-4	few	TRBJ1-1	14	TRBD1	TGTGCCAGCAGCGCCGGGACAGGGAACACTGAAGCTTTCTTT	CASSAGTGNTEAFF
TRBV29-1	few	TRBJ2-1	13	NA	TGCAGCGTTGGGCCCCTCCGGGCCAATGAGCAGTTCTTC	CSVGPLRANEQFF
TRBV7-6	NA	TRBJ1-2	14	NA	TGTGCCAGCAGCTTAGGGACACTTAACTATGGCTACACCTTC	CASSLGTLNYGYTF
TRBV12-5	few	TRBJ2-1	17	TRBD1	TGTGCTAGTGGTTTGGTGCCGGGGACAGGGCGGCACAATGAGCAGTTCTTC	CASGLVPGTGRHNEQFF
TRBV19	few	TRBJ1-2	13	NA	TGTGCCAGTAGATCAGACAGGATCTATGGCTACACCTTC	CASRSDRIYGYTF
TRBV10-3	NA	TRBJ1-3	16	TRBD1	TGTGCCAGCAGTTACCTGGGGACAGGGAGTGGAAACACCATATATTTT	CASSYLGTGSGNTIYF
TRBV29-1	NA	TRBJ1-4	15	NA	TGCAGCGTTACCGGGACTTATGCAACTAATGAAAAACTGTTTTTT	CSVTGTYATNEKLFF
TRBV7-9	few	TRBJ2-7	13	NA	TGTGCCAGCAGCCTTCTGGCCCGGGGCGAGCAGTACTTC	CASSLLARGEQYF
TRBV7-2	NA	TRBJ2-2	14	NA	TGTGCCAGCAGCTTCCTCGGGTTGACCGGGGAGCTGTTTTTT	CASSFLGLTGELFF
TRBV13	few	TRBJ2-7	16	TRBD1	TGTGCCAGCAGCTTAAAACCGGGACAGGGCGGCTACGAGCAGTACTTC	CASSLKPGQGGYEQYF
TRBV7-9	NA	TRBJ1-6	15	TRBD1	TGTGCCAGCAGCTTAATCACAGGGGCTAATTCACCCCTCCACTTT	CASSLITGANSPLHF
TRBV10-3	few	TRBJ2-2	15	TRBD1	TGTGCCATCATGGGGGACAGGGAGAACACCGGGGAGCTGTTTTTT	CAIMGDRENTGELFF
TRBV6-6	few	TRBJ1-1	14	NA	TGTGCCAGCAGTGCCCAAGGGGCGAACACTGAAGCTTTCTTT	CASSAQGANTEAFF
TRBV29-1	NA	TRBJ2-2	15	NA	TGCAGCGTCCCAACCGGGACGGTGAACACCGGGGAGCTGTTTTTT	CSVPTGTVNTGELFF
TRBV10-3	many	TRBJ2-3	15	NA	TGTGCCATCAGTCTCCGCCAGGGAAGCACAGATACGCAGTATTTT	CAISLRQGSTDTQYF
TRBV29-1	NA	TRBJ1-4	14	NA	TGCAGCGTTGAGAGAAGGACCTATGGGGAAAAACTGTTTTTT	CSVERRTYGEKLFF
TRBV7-2	few	TRBJ2-1	16	TRBD2	TGTGCCAGCAGCTTGAGTGCGGGGGGCCCCTACAATGAGCAGTTCTTC	CASSLSAGGPYNEQFF
TRBV29-1	few	TRBJ1-3	14	TRBD1	TGCAGCGTGGGGGGACAGGCTGCAGGAAACACCATATATTTT	CSVGGQAAGNTIYF